Listed below are T cell receptor beta chains from one sample, sequenced in a study of OX40 agonist ivuxolimab in advanced cancers. Method: immunoSEQ multiplex PCR; TCRdb's copy keeps in-frame clones and lacks some. Among tens of thousands of clones, approximately 85% were seen once, and the ten largest hold 0.2% to 0.25%. This specimen consisted of CD4+ or CD8+ T cells sorted from blood, obtained in a trial of the OX40 agonist ivuxolimab. Receptor source: an adult with an advanced solid tumor such as melanoma, head and neck, liver or kidney cancer. CDR3s include the opening cysteine and the closing phenylalanine or tryptophan.

TRBV14 CASSLVGTGVTGGYTF
TRBV18 CASFTTFGDTEAFF
TRBV9 CASSVVPIQETQYF
TRBV18 CASSLADSNTEAFF
TRBV5-1 CASSLASSRSYNEQFF
TRBV6-5 CASRDTPETEAFF
TRBV15 CATSLGSGSSYEQYF
TRBV29-1 CSVEKGQQGDGYTF
TRBV11-3 CASSPTSGTRGNEQFF
TRBV7-9 CASSLFLRATNEKLFF
TRBV11-2 CASSSGQGQSGYTF
TRBV19 CASSRGDGWLAGYNEQFF
TRBV7-2 CASSSASGRAYNEQFF
TRBV7-2 CASSVGTSGTYEQYF
TRBV2 CASTGRDSEKLFF
TRBV6-4 CASIRGAGGRNEQFF
TRBV7-9 CASTWGGEPGAQHF
TRBV19 CASSAYRGGTEKLFF
TRBV6-1 CASSEAQRYYGYTF
TRBV21-1 CASSKENGGQGAFTDTQYF
TRBV5-4 CASSSNRERTVETQYF
TRBV28 CASSADRVTNEKLFF
TRBV6-5 CASSYWGGANYGYTF
TRBV11-3 CASSLVVTGELFF
TRBV28 CASASGKGYSYNEQFF
TRBV4-3 CASSQGYRRESDTQYF
TRBV5-4 CASSRPGQGVPAFF
TRBV6-5 CASSWGQTNTEAFF
TRBV27 CASSLTGKPNYGYTF
TRBV5-1 CASSTDPEGEQFF
TRBV7-6 CASSLREEVEQFF
TRBV30 CALTGLRNTEAFF
TRBV27 CASSLNGRNQPQHF
TRBV7-2 CASSLGIGLNYGYTF
TRBV4-1 CASSQELAVGAYGYTF
TRBV11-2 CASSNPRGRTEAFF
TRBV7-9 CASSLVPSGAKEQYF
TRBV7-6 CASSPRERGSSYEQYF
TRBV6-5 CASRRGTTTFF
TRBV29-1 CSVPILGQQETQYF
TRBV10-1 CASTGSQGAGNTIYF
TRBV7-2 CASSPLTSGAPYEQYF
TRBV19 CASSPDSSGNTIYF
TRBV6-5 CASSQGLSEQFF
TRBV5-1 CASSSQGGTGELFF
TRBV11-3 CASSLANNEQFF
TRBV5-6 CASSLERAYGYTF
TRBV5-1 CASSLGRTQETQYF
TRBV7-9 CASVGSTEAFF
TRBV7-9 CASSLHVGLSARYNEQFF
TRBV4-2 CASSQGLLKQFF
TRBV27 CASRRGTGLNQPQHF
TRBV10-3 CATRLTETYGYTF
TRBV2 CASSERDNYGYTF
TRBV11-3 CASSLDGGTDTQYF
TRBV2 CASKEEGRGNQPQHF
TRBV7-9 CASSPEGGTEAFF
TRBV28 CASSQQPIIYEQYF